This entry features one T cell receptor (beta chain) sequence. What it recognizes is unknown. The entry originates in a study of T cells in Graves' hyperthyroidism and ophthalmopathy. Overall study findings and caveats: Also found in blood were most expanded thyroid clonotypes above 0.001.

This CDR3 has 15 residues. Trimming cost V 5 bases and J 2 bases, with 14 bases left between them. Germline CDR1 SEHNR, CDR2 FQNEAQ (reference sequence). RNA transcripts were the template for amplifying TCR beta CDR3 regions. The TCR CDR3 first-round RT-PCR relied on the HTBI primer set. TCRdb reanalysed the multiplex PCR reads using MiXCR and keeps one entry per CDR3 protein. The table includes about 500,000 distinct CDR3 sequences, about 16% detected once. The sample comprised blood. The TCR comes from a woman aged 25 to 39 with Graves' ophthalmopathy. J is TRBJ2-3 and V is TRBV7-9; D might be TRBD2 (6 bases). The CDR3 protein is CASSLRDSSTDTQYF. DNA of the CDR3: TGTGCCAGCAGCCTCCGGGACTCGTCCACAGATACGCAGTATTTT.